This is a list of T cell receptor beta chains from one sample in a study of T cell responses to AZD1222 COVID-19 vaccine. The repertoire was sequenced with immunoSEQ multiplex PCR; TCRdb's copy has only in-frame clones and lacks some. The profile shows 110,000 to 150,000 clones, around 89% of them singletons. The sequencing used peripheral blood, collected 28 days after the second AZD1222 dose. Every receptor here comes from an adult who received the AZD1222 COVID-19 vaccine. Each CDR3 is given with its conserved first and last residue. The order of the fields is J gene, V gene, clone size, D gene, CDR3 DNA, CDR3 protein. The D gene is left open where the match is weak. Where a row states a size, it is once, few, many or the class of an expanded clone; other rows omit it.

>TRBJ2-5|TRBV4-3|.|TRBD1
TGCGCCAGCAGCCCAGGGAGGGGCTTGTGGGGACAGGGGCGGGAGACCCAGTACTTC
CASSPGRGLWGQGRETQYF
>TRBJ2-1|TRBV4-3|.|.
TGCGCCAGCAGCCAAGAGGTCCAAAATGAGCAGTTCTTC
CASSQEVQNEQFF
>TRBJ2-3|TRBV19|.|TRBD1
TGTGCCAAACAGGAACCGGATTGGGATGTACACAGGGGCTGGGCAGATACGCAGTATTTT
CAKQEPDWDVHRGWADTQYF
>TRBJ2-7|TRBV10-3|.|.
TGTGCCATCAAGACGGATAGCTACGAGCAGTACTTC
CAIKTDSYEQYF
>TRBJ2-1|TRBV5-1|.|TRBD1
TGCGCCAGCAGACCCGGGACAGGGGTTCGCTATGAGCAGTTCTTC
CASRPGTGVRYEQFF
>TRBJ1-2|TRBV9|.|TRBD1
TGTGCCAGCAGCAAAATAACAGGGGCCTATGGCTACACCTTC
CASSKITGAYGYTF
>TRBJ1-1|TRBV12-5|.|TRBD1
TGTGCTAGTGGTTTGGGACAGGGTGCTGCTTTCTTT
CASGLGQGAAFF
>TRBJ2-2|TRBV29-1|once|.
TGCAGCGTTGAAGAGCAACAGGGCGGCACCGGGGAGCTGTTTTTT
CSVEEQQGGTGELFF
>TRBJ2-7|TRBV11-1|.|TRBD1
TGTGCCAGCAGCTTAGAGGCAGGGGGAAACTACGAGCAGTACTTC
CASSLEAGGNYEQYF
>TRBJ1-2|TRBV7-2|.|.
TGTGCCAGCAGCCCACGGACGGGAGGGTGGGGCTACACCTTC
CASSPRTGGWGYTF
>TRBJ2-5|TRBV28|.|TRBD2
TGTGCCAGCAGTGAAGCTAGCGGGGGGGAGACCCAGTACTTC
CASSEASGGETQYF
>TRBJ2-7|TRBV3-1/TRBV3-2|.|.
TGTGCCAGCAGCCAATCCTCTAAGCGGTATTACTACGAGCAGTACTTC
CASSQSSKRYYYEQYF
>TRBJ2-7|TRBV6-5|few|TRBD1
TGTGCCAGCACGAGGACAGGGGTCAACGAGCAGTACTTC
CASTRTGVNEQYF
>TRBJ2-7|TRBV9|.|.
TGTGCCAGCAGCGTAGCCAGTTGGACTGCGTCCTACGAGCAGTACTTC
CASSVASWTASYEQYF
>TRBJ2-1|TRBV2|once|TRBD2
TGTGCCAGCAGTCGTAGCGGGGGGGCTTTCAATGAGCAGTTCTTC
CASSRSGGAFNEQFF
>TRBJ1-6|TRBV28|large|.
TGTGCCAGCAGTGGAAGCTCCTATAATTCACCCCTCCACTTT
CASSGSSYNSPLHF
>TRBJ1-5|TRBV28|.|.
TGTGCCAGCAGTTTCCTTTATAGCAATCAGCCCCAGCATTTT
CASSFLYSNQPQHF
>TRBJ1-6|TRBV6-5|.|.
TGTGCCAGCAGACCCGGGACACCTAATTCACCCCTCCACTTT
CASRPGTPNSPLHF
>TRBJ2-2|TRBV19|.|TRBD1
TGTGCCAGTAGTATAATGGGACAGGTTTTATTAGGCACCGGGGAGCTGTTTTTT
CASSIMGQVLLGTGELFF
>TRBJ2-7|TRBV27|.|.
TGTGCCAGCAGTTTCGTGCGCTCCTACGAGCAGTACTTC
CASSFVRSYEQYF
>TRBJ2-2|TRBV24-1|.|TRBD2
TGTGCCACCAGTGAGGGGACTACGAACACCGGGGAGCTGTTTTTT
CATSEGTTNTGELFF
>TRBJ2-1|TRBV11-1|once|TRBD2
TGTGCCAGCAGCGCCGGGGGGAACTACAATGAGCAGTTCTTC
CASSAGGNYNEQFF
>TRBJ1-4|TRBV28|few|.
TGTGCCAGCAGTGCGTCGGGGGGAAACGAACCGGGAAAACTGTTTTTT
CASSASGGNEPGKLFF
>TRBJ2-3|TRBV27|once|.
TGTGCCAGCAGGGCCGGGGGTACCCCACGTAACACAGATACGCAGTATTTT
CASRAGGTPRNTDTQYF
>TRBJ1-6|TRBV30|.|.
TGTGCCTGGAGTGTACAAGCTGCTTATAATTCACCCCTCCACTTT
CAWSVQAAYNSPLHF
>TRBJ1-1|TRBV6-4|.|TRBD1
TGTGCCAGCAGTGATTACAGGACAGGGGAAGCTTTCTTT
CASSDYRTGEAFF
>TRBJ2-7|TRBV5-1|.|.
TGCGCCAGCAGCTTTGACGTCGAGCAGTACTTC
CASSFDVEQYF
>TRBJ1-1|TRBV21-1|.|.
TGTGCCAGCAGCAGTCCCGGGGGGCCAATCCCCGAGGCTTTCTTT
CASSSPGGPIPEAFF
>TRBJ1-1|TRBV7-2|.|TRBD1
TGTGCCAGCAGCTTAGCAAGGGCAGGGGGCGCACAAGCTTTCTTT
CASSLARAGGAQAFF